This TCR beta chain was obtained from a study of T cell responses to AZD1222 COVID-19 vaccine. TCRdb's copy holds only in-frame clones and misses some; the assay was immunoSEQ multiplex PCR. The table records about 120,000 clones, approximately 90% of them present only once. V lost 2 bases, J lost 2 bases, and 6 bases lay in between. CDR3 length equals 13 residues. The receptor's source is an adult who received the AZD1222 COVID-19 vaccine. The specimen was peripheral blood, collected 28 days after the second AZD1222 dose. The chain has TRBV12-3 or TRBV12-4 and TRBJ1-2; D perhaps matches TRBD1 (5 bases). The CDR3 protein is CASSLSGNYGYTF. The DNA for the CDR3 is TGTGCCAGCAGTTTATCAGGGAACTATGGCTACACCTTC.